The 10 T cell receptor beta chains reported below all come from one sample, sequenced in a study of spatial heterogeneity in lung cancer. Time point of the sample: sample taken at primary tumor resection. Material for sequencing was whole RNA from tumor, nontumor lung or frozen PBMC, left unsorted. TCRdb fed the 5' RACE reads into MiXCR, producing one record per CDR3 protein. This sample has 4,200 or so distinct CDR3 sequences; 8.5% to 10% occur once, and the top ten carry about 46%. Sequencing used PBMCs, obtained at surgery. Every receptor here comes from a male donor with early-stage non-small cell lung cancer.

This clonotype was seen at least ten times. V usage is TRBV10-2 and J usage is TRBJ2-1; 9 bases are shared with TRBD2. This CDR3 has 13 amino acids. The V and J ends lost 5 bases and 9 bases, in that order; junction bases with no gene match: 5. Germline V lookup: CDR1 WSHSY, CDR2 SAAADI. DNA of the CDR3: TGCGCCAGCAGTCGTAGCGGGAGAATTGAGCAGTTCTTC. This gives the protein CASSRSGRIEQFF.

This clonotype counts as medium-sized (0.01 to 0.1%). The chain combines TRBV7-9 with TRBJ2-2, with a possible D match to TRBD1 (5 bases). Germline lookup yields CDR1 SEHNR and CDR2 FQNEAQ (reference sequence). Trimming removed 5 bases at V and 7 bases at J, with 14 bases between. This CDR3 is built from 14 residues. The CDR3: CASSQEGASGELFF. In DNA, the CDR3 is TGTGCCAGCAGCCAGGAAGGGGCTAGCGGGGAGCTGTTTTTT.

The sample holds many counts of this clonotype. CDR3 nucleotides: TGCAGTGCTAGAGGGGTTAGCGGGAGCACAGATACGCAGTATTTT. Translated, it gives CSARGVSGSTDTQYF. The chain has TRBV20-1 and TRBJ2-3, with 7 bases that match TRBD2. The V gene end was trimmed by 1 base and the J gene end by 0 bases; junction bases not matched to a gene: 4. In germline, CDR1 is DFQATT, CDR2 SNEGSKA (reference sequence). This CDR3 contains 15 residues.

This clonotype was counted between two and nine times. The CDR3 spells CASSSTGSGNQPQHF. The CDR3 nucleotides are TGTGCCAGCAGCTCGACAGGGTCAGGCAATCAGCCCCAGCATTTT. The chain recombines TRBV7-9 with TRBJ1-5, with TRBD1 matching over 7 bases. There are 15 residues in the CDR3. CDR1 and CDR2 (germline): SEHNR, FQNEAQ (reference sequence). After removal of 4 bases from V and 2 bases from J, the junction contained 5 bases not matched to a gene.

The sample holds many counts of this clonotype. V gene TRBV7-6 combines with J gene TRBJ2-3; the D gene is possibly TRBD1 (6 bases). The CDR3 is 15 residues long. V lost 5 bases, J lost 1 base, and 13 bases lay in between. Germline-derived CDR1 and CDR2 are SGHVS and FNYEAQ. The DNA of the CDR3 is TGTGCCAGCAGCACCCAGGGGTCTCGCACAGATACGCAGTATTTT. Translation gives CASSTQGSRTDTQYF.

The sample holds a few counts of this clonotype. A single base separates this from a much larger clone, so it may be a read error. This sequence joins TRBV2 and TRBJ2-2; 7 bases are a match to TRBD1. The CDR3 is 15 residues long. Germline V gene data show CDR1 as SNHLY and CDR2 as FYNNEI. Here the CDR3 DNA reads TGTGCCAACAGTACGCGGACAGGTCTGACCGGGGAGCTGTTTTTT. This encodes CANSTRTGLTGELFF. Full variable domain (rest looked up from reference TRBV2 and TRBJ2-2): EPEVTQTPSHQVTQMGQEVILRCVPISNHLYFYWYRQILGQKVEFLVSFYNNEISEKSEIFDDQFSVERPDGSNFTLKIRSTKLEDSAMYFCANSTRTGLTGELFFGEGSRLTVL.

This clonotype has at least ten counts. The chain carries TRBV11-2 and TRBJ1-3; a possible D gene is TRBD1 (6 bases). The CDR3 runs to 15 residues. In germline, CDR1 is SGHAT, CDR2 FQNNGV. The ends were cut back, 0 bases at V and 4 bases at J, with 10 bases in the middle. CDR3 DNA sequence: TGTGCCAGCAGCTTAGACCCAGGGGTCGGAAACACCATATATTTT. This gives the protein CASSLDPGVGNTIYF.

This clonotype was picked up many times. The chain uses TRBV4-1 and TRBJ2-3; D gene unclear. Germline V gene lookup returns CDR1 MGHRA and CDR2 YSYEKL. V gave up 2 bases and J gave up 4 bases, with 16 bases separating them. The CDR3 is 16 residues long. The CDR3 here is CASSQPLGKFADTQYF. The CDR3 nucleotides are TGCGCCAGCAGCCAACCCTTGGGGAAGTTCGCAGATACGCAGTATTTT.

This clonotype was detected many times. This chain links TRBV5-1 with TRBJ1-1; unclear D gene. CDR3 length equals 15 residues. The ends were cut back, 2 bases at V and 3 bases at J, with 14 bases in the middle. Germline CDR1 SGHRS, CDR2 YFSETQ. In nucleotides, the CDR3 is TGCGCCAGCAGCTTAAATAGGGTTGCGGACACTGAAGCTTTCTTT. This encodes CASSLNRVADTEAFF.

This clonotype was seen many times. The CDR3 nucleotides read TGTGCCACCAGTAAACAGGGAAGGGACGGCGAGCAGTACTTC. Translating it yields CATSKQGRDGEQYF. The chain carries TRBV24-1 and TRBJ2-7; D perhaps matches TRBD1 (6 bases). This CDR3 region has 14 residues. V shed 6 bases and J shed 6 bases, with 17 bases lying between them. The germline CDR1 and CDR2 sequences are KGHDR and SFDVKD.